The next 4 T cell receptor beta chains were all read from a single sample in a study of cytotoxic CD8 clonotypes in ibrutinib-treated CLL. Assay: immunoSEQ multiplex PCR; the TCRdb copy retains only in-frame clones and omits some. The table has roughly 56,000 clones, 65% to 75% seen once. Sample: PBMCs, taken after 12 months of ibrutinib treatment. The receptors come from a human donor with chronic lymphocytic leukemia.

The chain carries TRBV5-1 and TRBJ1-1, with D possibly TRBD1 on 5 matching bases. Trimming took off 2 bases at V and 1 base at J, with 6 bases between the two ends. The CDR3 sequence is 13 residues long. Germline lookup yields CDR1 SGHRS and CDR2 YFSETQ. CDR3 region: CASSLQENTEAFF. The CDR3 DNA is TGCGCCAGCAGCTTACAGGAGAACACTGAAGCTTTCTTT.

Note on this clone: Germline is not matched at one junction end, which may reflect a read error. The rearrangement joins TRBV19 to TRBJ2-1, with 13 bases matching TRBD2. CDR1 and CDR2 (germline): LNHDA, SQIVND (reference sequence). The CDR3 contains 19 residues. As DNA, the CDR3 is TGTGCCAGTAGTATCCTTGGACTAGCGGGAGCTTTATCCTCCAATGAGCAGTTCTTC. This translates into CASSILGLAGALSSNEQFF.

The chain combines TRBV7-3 with TRBJ2-7; D is unclear. Germline lookup yields CDR1 SGHTA and CDR2 FQGTGA. Trimming took off 5 bases at V and 3 bases at J, with 5 bases between the two ends. This CDR3 comprises 11 residues. The CDR3 loop is CASSPDYEQYF. For the CDR3, the DNA is TGTGCCAGCAGCCCCGACTACGAGCAGTACTTC.

This clone appeared a few times. J is TRBJ2-3 and V is TRBV4-2; 10 nucleotides match TRBD2. V was pared by 0 bases and J by 5 bases, with 8 bases of the junction left unmatched. Germline V gene sequence: CDR1 LGHNA, CDR2 YNFKEQ. There are 17 residues in the CDR3. The CDR3 nucleotides read TGTGCCAGCAGCCAAGAGGCGCTAGCGGGAGTCGGAGATACGCAGTATTTT. Translation gives CASSQEALAGVGDTQYF.